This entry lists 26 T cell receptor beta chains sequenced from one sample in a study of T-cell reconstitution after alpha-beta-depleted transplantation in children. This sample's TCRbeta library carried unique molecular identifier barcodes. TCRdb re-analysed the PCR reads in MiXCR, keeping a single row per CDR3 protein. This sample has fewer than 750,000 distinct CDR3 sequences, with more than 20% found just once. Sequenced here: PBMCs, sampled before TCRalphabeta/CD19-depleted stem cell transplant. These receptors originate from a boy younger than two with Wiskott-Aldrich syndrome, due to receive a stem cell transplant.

The CDR3 region has the DNA TGTGCCAGCAGTGTAATTAGCGGGAAAGAGACCCAGTACTTC. Its translation is CASSVISGKETQYF. The chain recombines TRBV6-1 with TRBJ2-5; 8 nucleotides agree with TRBD2. V was pared by 4 bases and J by 3 bases, with 4 bases of the junction left unmatched. This CDR3 is built from 14 residues. The V gene's germline CDR1 is MNHNS and CDR2 SASEGT.

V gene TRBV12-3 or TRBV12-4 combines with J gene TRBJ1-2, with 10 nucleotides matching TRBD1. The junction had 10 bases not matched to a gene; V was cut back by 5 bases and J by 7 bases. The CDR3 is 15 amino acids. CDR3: CASSLTGTGAAGYTF. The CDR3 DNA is TGTGCCAGCAGTCTTACCGGGACAGGGGCTGCTGGCTACACCTTC.

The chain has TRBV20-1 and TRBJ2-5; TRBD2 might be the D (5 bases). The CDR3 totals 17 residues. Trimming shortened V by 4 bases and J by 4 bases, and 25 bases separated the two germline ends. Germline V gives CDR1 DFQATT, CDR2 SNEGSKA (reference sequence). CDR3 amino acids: CSANSISERALGETQYF. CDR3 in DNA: TGCAGTGCTAATTCGATAAGCGAGAGGGCCTTAGGAGAGACCCAGTACTTC.

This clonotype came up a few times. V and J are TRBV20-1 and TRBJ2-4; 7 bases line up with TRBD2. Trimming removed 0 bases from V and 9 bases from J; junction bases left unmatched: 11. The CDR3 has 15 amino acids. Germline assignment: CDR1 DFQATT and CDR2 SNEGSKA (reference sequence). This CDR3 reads CSARDHWREFAIQYF. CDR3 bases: TGCAGTGCTAGAGATCATTGGCGGGAGTTTGCCATTCAGTACTTC.

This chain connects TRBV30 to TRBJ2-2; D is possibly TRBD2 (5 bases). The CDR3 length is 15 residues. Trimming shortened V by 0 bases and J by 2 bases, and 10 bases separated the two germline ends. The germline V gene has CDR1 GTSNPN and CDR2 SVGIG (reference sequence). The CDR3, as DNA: TGTGCCTGGAGTGTCCTAGCCCTAAACACCGGGGAGCTGTTTTTT. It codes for CAWSVLALNTGELFF.

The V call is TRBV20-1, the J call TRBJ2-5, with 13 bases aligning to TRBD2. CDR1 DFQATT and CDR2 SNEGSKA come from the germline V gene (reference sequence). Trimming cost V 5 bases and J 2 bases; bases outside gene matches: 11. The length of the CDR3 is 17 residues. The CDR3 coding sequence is TGCAGTGCTCCTCGGACCCTGGGACTAGCGGGACAAGAGACCCAGTACTTC. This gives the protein CSAPRTLGLAGQETQYF.

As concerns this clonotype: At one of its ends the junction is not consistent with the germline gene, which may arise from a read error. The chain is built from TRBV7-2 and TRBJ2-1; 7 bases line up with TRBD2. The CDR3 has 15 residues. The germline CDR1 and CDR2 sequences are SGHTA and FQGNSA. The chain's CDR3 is CASSLMVGGPVERFF. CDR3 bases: TGTGCCAGCAGCTTAATGGTGGGAGGGCCGGTTGAGCGGTTCTTC.

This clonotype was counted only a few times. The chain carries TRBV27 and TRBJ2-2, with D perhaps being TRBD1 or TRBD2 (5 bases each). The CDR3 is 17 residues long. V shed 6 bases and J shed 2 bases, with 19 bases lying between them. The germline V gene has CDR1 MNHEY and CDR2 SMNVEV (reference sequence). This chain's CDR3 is CASRQMGDKINTGELFF. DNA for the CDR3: TGTGCCAGCAGGCAAATGGGGGATAAGATTAACACCGGGGAGCTGTTTTTT.

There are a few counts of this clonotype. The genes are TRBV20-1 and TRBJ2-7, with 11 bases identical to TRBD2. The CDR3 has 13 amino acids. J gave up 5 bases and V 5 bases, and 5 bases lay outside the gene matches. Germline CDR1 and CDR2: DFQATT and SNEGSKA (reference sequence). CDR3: CSALTTSGNEQYF. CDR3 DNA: TGCAGTGCTTTGACGACTAGCGGGAACGAGCAGTACTTC.

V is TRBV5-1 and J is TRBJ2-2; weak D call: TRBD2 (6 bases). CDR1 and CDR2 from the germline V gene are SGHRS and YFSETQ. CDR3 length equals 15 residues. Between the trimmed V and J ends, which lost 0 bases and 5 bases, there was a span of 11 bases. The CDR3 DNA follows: TGCGCCAGCAGCTTGGTACGCGGGAAGACCGGGGAGCTGTTTTTT. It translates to CASSLVRGKTGELFF.

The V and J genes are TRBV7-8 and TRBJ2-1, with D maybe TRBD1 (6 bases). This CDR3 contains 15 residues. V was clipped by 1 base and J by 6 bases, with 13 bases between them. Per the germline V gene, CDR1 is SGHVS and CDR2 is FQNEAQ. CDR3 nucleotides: TGTGCCAGCAGCTTAGTAATTGTAGGGGGCAATGAGCAGTTCTTC. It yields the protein CASSLVIVGGNEQFF.

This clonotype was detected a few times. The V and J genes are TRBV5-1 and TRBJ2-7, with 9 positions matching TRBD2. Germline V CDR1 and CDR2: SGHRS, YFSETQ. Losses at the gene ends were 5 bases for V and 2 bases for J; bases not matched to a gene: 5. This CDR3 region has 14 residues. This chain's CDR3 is CASRVAGGPYEQYF. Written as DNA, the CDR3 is TGCGCCAGCAGAGTTGCGGGAGGGCCCTACGAGCAGTACTTC.

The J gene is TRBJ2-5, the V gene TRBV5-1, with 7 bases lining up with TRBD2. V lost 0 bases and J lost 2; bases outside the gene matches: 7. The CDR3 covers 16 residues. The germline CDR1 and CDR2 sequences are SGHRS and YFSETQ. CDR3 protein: CASSLGSLLAQETQYF. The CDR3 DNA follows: TGCGCCAGCAGCTTGGGCTCCCTACTAGCGCAAGAGACCCAGTACTTC. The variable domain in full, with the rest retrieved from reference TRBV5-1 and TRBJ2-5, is KAGVTQTPRYLIKTRGQQVTLSCSPISGHRSVSWYQQTPGQGLQFLFEYFSETQRNKGNFPGRFSGRQFSNSRSEMNVSTLELGDSALYLCASSLGSLLAQETQYFGPGTRLLVL.

As DNA, the CDR3 is TGCGCCAGCAGCCCACAAGAGACTAGCGGGTCCTACGAGCAGTACTTC. Translating it yields CASSPQETSGSYEQYF. The gene calls are TRBV4-1 and TRBJ2-7; 10 bases line up with TRBD2. The CDR3 spans 16 residues. Trimming removed 4 bases from V and 1 base from J; junction bases left unmatched: 7. Germline V gives CDR1 MGHRA, CDR2 YSYEKL.

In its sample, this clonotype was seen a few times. CDR3 sequence: CSARVQKSYEQYF. In DNA, the CDR3 is TGCAGTGCTAGGGTCCAGAAATCCTACGAGCAGTACTTC. The chain recombines TRBV20-1 with TRBJ2-7; D is uncertain. With 3 bases removed from V and 1 base from J, the gap between germline ends came to 10 bases. The CDR3 is 13 amino acids. The V gene's germline CDR1 is DFQATT and CDR2 SNEGSKA (reference sequence).

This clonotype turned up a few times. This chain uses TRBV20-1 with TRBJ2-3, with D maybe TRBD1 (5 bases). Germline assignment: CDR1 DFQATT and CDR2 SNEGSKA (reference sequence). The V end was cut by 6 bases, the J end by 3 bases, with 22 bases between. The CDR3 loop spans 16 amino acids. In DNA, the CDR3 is TGCAGTGCCGTCGGGTCTACGGGCAAGGGGACAGATACGCAGTATTTT. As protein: CSAVGSTGKGTDTQYF.

The CDR3 region has the DNA TGTGCCAGCAGCTTCCAGCGGGAGTTCAATGAGCAGTTCTTC. The encoded protein is CASSFQREFNEQFF. J is TRBJ2-1 and V is TRBV7-9; TRBD2 matches at 8 bases. The J segment lost 6 bases and the V segment lost 3 bases, leaving 4 bases of the junction unmatched. CDR3 length: 14 amino acids. The V gene's germline CDR1 is SEHNR and CDR2 FQNEAQ (reference sequence).

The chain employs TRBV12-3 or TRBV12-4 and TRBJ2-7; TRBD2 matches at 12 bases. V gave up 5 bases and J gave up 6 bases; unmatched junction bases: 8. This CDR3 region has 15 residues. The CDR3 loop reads CASSPRLAGEVEQYF. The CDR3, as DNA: TGTGCCAGCAGTCCTAGACTAGCGGGAGAGGTCGAGCAGTACTTC.

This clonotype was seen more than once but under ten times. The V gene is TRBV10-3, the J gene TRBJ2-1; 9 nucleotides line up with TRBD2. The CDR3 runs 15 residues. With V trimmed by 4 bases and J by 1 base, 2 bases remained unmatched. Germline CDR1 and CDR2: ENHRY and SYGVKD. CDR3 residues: CAISVGLASYNEQFF. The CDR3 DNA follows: TGTGCCATCAGTGTTGGACTAGCGTCCTACAATGAGCAGTTCTTC.

CDR3 protein: CASSFTGGSSTDTQYF. DNA of the CDR3: TGCGCCAGCAGCTTTACGGGAGGCTCCAGCACAGATACGCAGTATTTT. This chain connects TRBV5-1 to TRBJ2-3; 7 bases align to TRBD2. Trimming took 2 bases from V and 0 from J; bases not matched to a gene: 6. The germline gives CDR1 SGHRS, CDR2 YFSETQ. This CDR3 has 16 amino acids.

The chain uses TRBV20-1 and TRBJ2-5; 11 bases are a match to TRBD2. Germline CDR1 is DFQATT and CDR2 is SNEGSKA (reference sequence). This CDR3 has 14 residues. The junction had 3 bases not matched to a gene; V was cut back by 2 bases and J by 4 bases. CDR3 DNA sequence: TGCAGTGCTAGAACAGGACTAGCGGGAGAGACCCAGTACTTC. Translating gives CSARTGLAGETQYF.

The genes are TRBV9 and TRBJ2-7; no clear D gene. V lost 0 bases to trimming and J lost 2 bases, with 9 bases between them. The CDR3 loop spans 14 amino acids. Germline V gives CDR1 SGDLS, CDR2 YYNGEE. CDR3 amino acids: CASSVGEPTYEQYF. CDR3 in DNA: TGTGCCAGCAGCGTAGGGGAACCGACCTACGAGCAGTACTTC.

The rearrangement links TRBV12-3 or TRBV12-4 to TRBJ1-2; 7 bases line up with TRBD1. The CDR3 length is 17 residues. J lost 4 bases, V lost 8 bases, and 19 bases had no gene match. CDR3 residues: CASRLFLTQGKIYGYTF. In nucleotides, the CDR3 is TGTGCCAGCCGCCTATTCCTGACACAGGGGAAAATCTATGGCTACACCTTC.

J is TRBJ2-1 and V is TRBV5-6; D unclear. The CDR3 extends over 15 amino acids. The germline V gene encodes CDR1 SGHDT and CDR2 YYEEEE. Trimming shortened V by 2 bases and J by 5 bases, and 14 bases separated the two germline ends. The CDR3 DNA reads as TGTGCCAGCAGCTTATGCTGGATGAAGAACAATGAGCAGTTCTTC. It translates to CASSLCWMKNNEQFF.

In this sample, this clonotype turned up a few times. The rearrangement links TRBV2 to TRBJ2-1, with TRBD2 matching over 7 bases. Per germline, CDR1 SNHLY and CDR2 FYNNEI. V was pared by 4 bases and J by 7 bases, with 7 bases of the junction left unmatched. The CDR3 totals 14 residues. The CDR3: CASSGTRGPNEQFF. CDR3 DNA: TGTGCCAGCAGTGGGACTAGAGGCCCTAATGAGCAGTTCTTC.

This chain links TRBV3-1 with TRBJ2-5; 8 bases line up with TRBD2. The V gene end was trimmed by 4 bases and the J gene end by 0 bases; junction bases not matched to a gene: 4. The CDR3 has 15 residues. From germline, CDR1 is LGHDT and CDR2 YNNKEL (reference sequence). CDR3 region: CASSPGLGYQETQYF. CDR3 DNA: TGTGCCAGCAGCCCGGGACTAGGCTACCAAGAGACCCAGTACTTC.